This T cell receptor beta chain was profiled in a study of blood T cell repertoires in COVID-19. A few counts support this clone. Germline-derived CDR1 and CDR2 are SQVTM and ANQGSEA. The CDR3 is 16 residues long. Trimming removed 7 bases from V and 5 bases from J; junction bases left unmatched: 16. TCRdb's copy holds only in-frame clones and misses some; the assay was immunoSEQ multiplex PCR. The sample contains around 300,000 clones, 87% of which appear only once. The V and J genes are TRBV29-1 and TRBJ2-3, with TRBD2 matching over 9 bases. The sequence was collected from a man aged 18 to 35 with active or convalescent COVID-19. Sequencing was done on a sample of peripheral blood. The CDR3 is CSAKGWRGGRRDTQYF. The CDR3 region has the DNA TGCAGCGCAAAAGGGTGGCGGGGGGGCCGTAGAGATACGCAGTATTTT.